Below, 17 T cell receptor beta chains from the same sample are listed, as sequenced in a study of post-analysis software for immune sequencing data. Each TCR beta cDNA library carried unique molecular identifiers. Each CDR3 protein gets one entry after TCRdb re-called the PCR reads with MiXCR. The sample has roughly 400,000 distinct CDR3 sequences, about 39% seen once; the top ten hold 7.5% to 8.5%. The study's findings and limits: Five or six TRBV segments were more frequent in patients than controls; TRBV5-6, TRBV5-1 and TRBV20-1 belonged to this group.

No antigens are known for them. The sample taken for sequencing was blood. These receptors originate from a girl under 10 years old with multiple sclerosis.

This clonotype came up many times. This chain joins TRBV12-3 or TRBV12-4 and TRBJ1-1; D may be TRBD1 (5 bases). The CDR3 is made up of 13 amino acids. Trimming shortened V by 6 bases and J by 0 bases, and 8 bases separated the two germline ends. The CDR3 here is CASSPTVNTEAFF. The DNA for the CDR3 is TGTGCCAGCAGCCCGACAGTGAACACTGAAGCTTTCTTT.

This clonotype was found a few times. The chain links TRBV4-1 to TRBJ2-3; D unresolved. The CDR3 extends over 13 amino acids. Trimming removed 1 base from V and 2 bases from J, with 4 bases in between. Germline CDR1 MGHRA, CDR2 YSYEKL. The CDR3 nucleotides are TGCGCCAGCAGCCAAGGGCACACAGATACGCAGTATTTT. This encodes CASSQGHTDTQYF.

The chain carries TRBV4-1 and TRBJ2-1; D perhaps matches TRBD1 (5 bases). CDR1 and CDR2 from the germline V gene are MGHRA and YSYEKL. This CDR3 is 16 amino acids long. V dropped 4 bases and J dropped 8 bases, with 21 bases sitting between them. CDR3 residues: CASSPRANQHPDEQFF. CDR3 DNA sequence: TGCGCCAGCAGCCCCAGGGCTAACCAACACCCCGATGAGCAGTTCTTC.

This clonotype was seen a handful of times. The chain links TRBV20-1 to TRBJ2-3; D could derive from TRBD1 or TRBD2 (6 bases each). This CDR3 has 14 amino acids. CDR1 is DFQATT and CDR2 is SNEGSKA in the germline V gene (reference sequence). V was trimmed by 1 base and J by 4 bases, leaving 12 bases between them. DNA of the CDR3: TGCAGTGCTAGAGGAGGGGGGACCCCAGATACGCAGTATTTT. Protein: CSARGGGTPDTQYF.

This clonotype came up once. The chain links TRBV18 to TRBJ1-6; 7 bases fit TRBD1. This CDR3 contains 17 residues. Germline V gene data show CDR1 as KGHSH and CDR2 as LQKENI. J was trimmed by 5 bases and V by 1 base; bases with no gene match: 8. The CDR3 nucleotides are TGTGCCAGCTCACCACAGGGGGCCGGGACAGATAATTCACCCCTCCACTTT. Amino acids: CASSPQGAGTDNSPLHF.

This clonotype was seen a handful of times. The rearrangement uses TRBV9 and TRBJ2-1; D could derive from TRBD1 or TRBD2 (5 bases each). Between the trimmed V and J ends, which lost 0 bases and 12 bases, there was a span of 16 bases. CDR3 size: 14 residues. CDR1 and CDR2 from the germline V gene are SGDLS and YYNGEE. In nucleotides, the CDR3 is TGTGCCAGCAGCGTAGTAGTGGGGGATCGACGGCAGTTCTTC. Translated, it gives CASSVVVGDRRQFF.

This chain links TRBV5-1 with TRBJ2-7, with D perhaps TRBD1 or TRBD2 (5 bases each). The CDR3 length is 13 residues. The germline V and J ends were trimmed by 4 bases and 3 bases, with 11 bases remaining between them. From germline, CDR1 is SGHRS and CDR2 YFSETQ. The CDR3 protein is CASSRDAGYEQYF. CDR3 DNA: TGCGCCAGCAGCCGGGACGCAGGCTACGAGCAGTACTTC.

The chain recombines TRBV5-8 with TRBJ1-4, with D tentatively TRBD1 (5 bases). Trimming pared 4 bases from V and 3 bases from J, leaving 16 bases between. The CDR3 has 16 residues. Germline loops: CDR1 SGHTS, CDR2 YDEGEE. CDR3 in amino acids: CASSTPRGYSNEKLFF. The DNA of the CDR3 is TGTGCCAGCAGCACGCCTCGGGGGTATTCTAATGAAAAACTGTTTTTT.

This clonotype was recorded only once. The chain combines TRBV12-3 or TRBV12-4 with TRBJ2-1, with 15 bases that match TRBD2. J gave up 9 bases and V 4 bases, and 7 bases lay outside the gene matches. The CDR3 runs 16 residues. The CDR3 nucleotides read TGTGCCAGCAGTTCACCGGGACTAGCGGGAGGAACTGAGCAGTTCTTC. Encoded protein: CASSSPGLAGGTEQFF.

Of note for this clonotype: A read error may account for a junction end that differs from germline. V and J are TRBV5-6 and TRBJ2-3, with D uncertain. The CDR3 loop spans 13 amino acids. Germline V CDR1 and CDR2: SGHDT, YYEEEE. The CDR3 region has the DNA TGTGCCAGCAGCTCGCCCAGCACAGAGACGCAGTATTTT. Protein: CASSSPSTETQYF.

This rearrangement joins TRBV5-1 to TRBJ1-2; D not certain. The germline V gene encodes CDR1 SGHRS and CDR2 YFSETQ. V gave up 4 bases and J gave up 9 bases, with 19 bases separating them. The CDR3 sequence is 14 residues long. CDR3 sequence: CASSQDTARSRYTF. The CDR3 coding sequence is TGCGCCAGCAGCCAAGACACGGCCAGGTCCCGCTACACCTTC. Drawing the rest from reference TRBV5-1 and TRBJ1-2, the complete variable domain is KAGVTQTPRYLIKTRGQQVTLSCSPISGHRSVSWYQQTPGQGLQFLFEYFSETQRNKGNFPGRFSGRQFSNSRSEMNVSTLELGDSALYLCASSQDTARSRYTFGSGTRLTVV.

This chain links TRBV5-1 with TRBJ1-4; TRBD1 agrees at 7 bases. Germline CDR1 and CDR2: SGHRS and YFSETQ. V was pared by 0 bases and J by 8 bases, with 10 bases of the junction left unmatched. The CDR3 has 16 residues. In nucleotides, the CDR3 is TGCGCCAGCAGCTTGGGCCAGACAGGGAGCAACGAAAAACTGTTTTTT. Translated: CASSLGQTGSNEKLFF.

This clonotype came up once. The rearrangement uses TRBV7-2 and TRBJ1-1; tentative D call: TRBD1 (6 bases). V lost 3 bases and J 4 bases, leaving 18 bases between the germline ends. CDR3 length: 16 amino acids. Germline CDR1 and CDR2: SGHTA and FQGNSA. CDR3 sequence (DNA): TGTGCCAGCAGCTTGGGGCTTCAGGGGCGATTCACTGAAGCTTTCTTT. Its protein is CASSLGLQGRFTEAFF.

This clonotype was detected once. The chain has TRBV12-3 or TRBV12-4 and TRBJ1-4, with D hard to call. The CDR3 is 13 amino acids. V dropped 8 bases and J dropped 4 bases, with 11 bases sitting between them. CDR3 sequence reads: CASLRTVNEKLFF. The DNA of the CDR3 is TGTGCCAGCCTCAGGACGGTTAATGAAAAACTGTTTTTT.

DNA for the CDR3: TGCGCCAGCAGCCAAGATTCTGCCCGACTAGCGGAAGCCTACGAGCAGTACTTC. As protein: CASSQDSARLAEAYEQYF. The gene calls are TRBV4-3 and TRBJ2-7, with 9 bases aligning to TRBD2. Trimming cost V 0 bases and J 2 bases; bases outside gene matches: 11. CDR3 length equals 18 residues. Germline lookup yields CDR1 LGHNA and CDR2 YSLEER.

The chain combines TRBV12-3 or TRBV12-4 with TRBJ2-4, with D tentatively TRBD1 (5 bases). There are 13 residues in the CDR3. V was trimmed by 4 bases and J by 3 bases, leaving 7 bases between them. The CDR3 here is CASSSGFKNIQYF. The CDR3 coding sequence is TGTGCCAGCAGTTCAGGGTTCAAAAACATTCAGTACTTC.

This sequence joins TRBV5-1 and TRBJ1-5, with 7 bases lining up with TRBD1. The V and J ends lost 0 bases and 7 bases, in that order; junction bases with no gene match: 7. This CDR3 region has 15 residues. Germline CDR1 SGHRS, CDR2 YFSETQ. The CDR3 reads CASSLETGVGQPQHF. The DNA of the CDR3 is TGCGCCAGCAGCTTGGAAACAGGGGTTGGACAGCCCCAGCATTTT.